These T cell receptor beta chains were read from a single sample in a study of cytomegalovirus exposure and HLA in healthy donors. Data came from immunoSEQ multiplex PCR; TCRdb stores just in-frame clones and leaves some out. The data show hundreds of thousands of clones, with roughly 70% seen just once and 2% to 2.5% held by the top ten. Sequenced material: PBMCs. These receptors were taken from a female donor in good health and CMV-seronegative. The CDR3 runs from the conserved cysteine through the conserved F or W.

V gene	J gene	CDR3 protein
TRBV6-5	TRBJ2-7	CASSREYEQYF
TRBV7-9	TRBJ2-1	CASSRDSSSYNEQFF
TRBV6-1	TRBJ1-2	CASSEQESVYGYTF
TRBV18	TRBJ2-5	CASSPRQKETQYF
TRBV6-5	TRBJ1-2	CASMRDREYGYTF
TRBV28	TRBJ2-1	CASSLPGTINEQFF
TRBV5-4	TRBJ2-3	CASSWAGTGPDTQYF
TRBV11-3	TRBJ2-2	CASRSEAGELFF
TRBV10-1	TRBJ1-1	CASSENRVSEAFF
TRBV27	TRBJ2-1	CASSLFQRADNEQFF
TRBV5-1	TRBJ2-1	CASSLTSGNNEQFF
TRBV18	TRBJ1-4	CASSPGRTGEKLFF
TRBV6-5	TRBJ1-3	CASGRQGAGNTIYF
TRBV5-1	TRBJ2-1	CASSQNREKNEQFF
TRBV27	TRBJ2-3	CASSYQGLAGGKDTQYF
TRBV25-1	TRBJ2-1	CASSQRNGINEQFF
TRBV11-2	TRBJ2-2	CASSWRGGELFF
TRBV6-5	TRBJ2-3	CASSYKDRGTDTQYF
TRBV18	TRBJ2-3	CASSPEIDTQYF
TRBV2	TRBJ1-5	CASSDGGRSNQPQHF
TRBV6-1	TRBJ2-1	CASSATGDPYNEQFF
TRBV6-5	TRBJ2-7	CASRGLAYYEQYF
TRBV28	TRBJ1-5	CASIWRQGGNQPQHF
TRBV9	TRBJ1-3	CASSVGQGRNTIYF
TRBV27	TRBJ2-5	CASSSGQGWWETQYF
TRBV7-9	TRBJ2-1	CASSSGGHNEQFF
TRBV7-9	TRBJ1-2	CSSSGGYGYTF
TRBV7-9	TRBJ2-1	CASSPPWTSGRDNEQFF
TRBV5-1	TRBJ2-7	CASSLEQGVGYEQYF
TRBV7-2	TRBJ2-7	CASSLVYEQYF
TRBV5-1	TRBJ2-1	CASSLAARASGMNEQFF
TRBV7-9	TRBJ2-7	CASSLGLATYEQYF
TRBV7-9	TRBJ1-6	CASSLGGQNSPLHF
TRBV29-1	TRBJ2-7	CSASGSYEQYF
TRBV27	TRBJ2-1	CASSSPGTSTHEQFF
TRBV7-2	TRBJ2-7	CASSRGQAPYEQYF
TRBV9	TRBJ1-2	CASSAGSGYGYTF
TRBV7-3	TRBJ2-5	CASSFAGGTGETQYF
TRBV11-3	TRBJ2-2	CASSEGTSVSGELFF
TRBV7-2	TRBJ2-1	CASRLTAEQFF
TRBV23-1	TRBJ1-4	CASSQLRGREKLFF
TRBV19	TRBJ1-5	CASSSREFNQPQHF
TRBV18	TRBJ1-5	CASSPAGLGNQPQHF
TRBV2	TRBJ1-5	CASSEDGTGASNQPQHF
TRBV19	TRBJ2-7	CASSLGTSETYEQYF
TRBV29-1	TRBJ2-7	CSVAGRGREQYF
TRBV6-5	TRBJ2-6	CASSYFISGANVLTF